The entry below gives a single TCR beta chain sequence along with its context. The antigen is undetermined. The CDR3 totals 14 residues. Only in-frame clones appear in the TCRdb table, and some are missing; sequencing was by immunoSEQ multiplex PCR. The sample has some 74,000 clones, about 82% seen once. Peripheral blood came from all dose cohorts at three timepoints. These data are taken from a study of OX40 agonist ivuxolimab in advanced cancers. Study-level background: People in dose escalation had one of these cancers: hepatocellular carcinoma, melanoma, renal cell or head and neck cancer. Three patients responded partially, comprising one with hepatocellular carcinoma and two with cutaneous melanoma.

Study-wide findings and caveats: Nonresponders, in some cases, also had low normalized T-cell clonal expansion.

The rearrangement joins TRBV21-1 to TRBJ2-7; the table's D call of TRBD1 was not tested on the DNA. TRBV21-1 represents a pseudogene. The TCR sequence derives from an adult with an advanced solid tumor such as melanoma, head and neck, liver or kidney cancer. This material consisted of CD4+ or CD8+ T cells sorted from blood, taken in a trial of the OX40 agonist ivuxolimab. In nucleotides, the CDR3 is TGTGCCAGCAGCCTACCCCCAGGCACCTACGAGCAGTACTTC. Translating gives CASSLPPGTYEQYF.